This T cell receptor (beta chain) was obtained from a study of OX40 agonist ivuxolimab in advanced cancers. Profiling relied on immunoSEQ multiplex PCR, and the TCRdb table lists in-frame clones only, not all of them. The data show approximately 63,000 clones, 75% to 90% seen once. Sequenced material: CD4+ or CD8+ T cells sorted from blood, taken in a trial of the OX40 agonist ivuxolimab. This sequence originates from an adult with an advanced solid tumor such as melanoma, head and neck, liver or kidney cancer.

CDR3 DNA: TGTGCCAGCAGCTTATTAGCGGAACAAGAGACCCAGTACTTC. Its translation: CASSLLAEQETQYF. The genes are TRBV7-9 and TRBJ2-5; maybe TRBD2 (6 bases). V lost 2 bases and J lost 2, with 9 bases in between. This CDR3 has 14 residues. CDR1 SEHNR and CDR2 FQNEAQ come from the germline V gene (reference sequence).